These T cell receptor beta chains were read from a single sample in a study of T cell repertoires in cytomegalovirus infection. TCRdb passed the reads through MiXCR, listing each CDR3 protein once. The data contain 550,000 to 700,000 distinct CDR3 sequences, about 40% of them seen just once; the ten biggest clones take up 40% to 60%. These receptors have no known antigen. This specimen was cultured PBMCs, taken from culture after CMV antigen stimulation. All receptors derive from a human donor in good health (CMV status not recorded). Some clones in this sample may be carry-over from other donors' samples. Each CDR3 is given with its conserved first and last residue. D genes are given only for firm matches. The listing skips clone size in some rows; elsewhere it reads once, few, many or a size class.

cdr3_aa: CASSNSASITYNEQFF; cdr3_nt: TGTGCCAGCAGCAATAGCGCCAGCATCACCTACAATGAGCAGTTCTTC; v_call: TRBV7-6; j_call: TRBJ2-1; d_call: NA; clone_size: few; cdr3_length: 16
cdr3_aa: CSARDLGFTEAFF; cdr3_nt: TGCAGTGCTAGAGATCTGGGATTCACTGAAGCTTTCTTT; v_call: TRBV20-1; j_call: TRBJ1-1; d_call: NA; clone_size: NA; cdr3_length: 13
cdr3_aa: CASPRTSGGDTGETQYF; cdr3_nt: TGTGCCAGCCCGCGTACTAGCGGGGGGGATACGGGAGAGACCCAGTACTTC; v_call: TRBV6-2/TRBV6-3; j_call: TRBJ2-5; d_call: TRBD2; clone_size: NA; cdr3_length: 17
cdr3_aa: CASSRGQSMNTEAFF; cdr3_nt: TGTGCCAGCAGTAGGGGACAGTCCATGAACACTGAAGCTTTCTTT; v_call: TRBV6-1; j_call: TRBJ1-1; d_call: TRBD1; clone_size: NA; cdr3_length: 15
cdr3_aa: CASSTSGTGRNLARITTQYF; cdr3_nt: TGTGCCAGCAGTACAAGTGGGACAGGGAGGAACTTAGCGCGAATAACTACGCAGTATTTT; v_call: TRBV28; j_call: TRBJ2-3; d_call: TRBD1; clone_size: NA; cdr3_length: 20
cdr3_aa: CASSLEGHRRTEAFF; cdr3_nt: TGTGCCAGCAGCTTGGAGGGACACAGAAGAACTGAAGCTTTCTTT; v_call: TRBV5-6; j_call: TRBJ1-1; d_call: NA; clone_size: NA; cdr3_length: 15
cdr3_aa: CASSLRTVHTIYF; cdr3_nt: TGTGCCAGCAGCTTGAGGACAGTGCACACCATATATTTT; v_call: TRBV7-2; j_call: TRBJ1-3; d_call: NA; clone_size: few; cdr3_length: 13
cdr3_aa: CAVSRAGSYNEQFF; cdr3_nt: TGTGCCGTCTCTAGGGCAGGGTCGTACAATGAGCAGTTCTTC; v_call: TRBV6-6; j_call: TRBJ2-1; d_call: NA; clone_size: NA; cdr3_length: 14
cdr3_aa: CASSVTRMGQPQHF; cdr3_nt: TGTGCCAGCAGCGTGACCAGAATGGGGCAGCCCCAGCATTTT; v_call: TRBV7-2; j_call: TRBJ1-5; d_call: NA; clone_size: NA; cdr3_length: 14
cdr3_aa: CASSPWTSGGYNEQFF; cdr3_nt: TGTGCCAGCTCCCCATGGACCAGCGGAGGGTACAATGAGCAGTTCTTC; v_call: TRBV18; j_call: TRBJ2-1; d_call: NA; clone_size: few; cdr3_length: 16
cdr3_aa: CASSQAVVRVLGEQFF; cdr3_nt: TGTGCCAGCAGTCAAGCGGTGGTCCGGGTCCTAGGTGAGCAGTTCTTC; v_call: TRBV28; j_call: TRBJ2-1; d_call: NA; clone_size: NA; cdr3_length: 16
cdr3_aa: CASLRGPFSEKLFF; cdr3_nt: TGTGCCAGCTTACGGGGGCCTTTTTCCGAAAAACTGTTTTTT; v_call: TRBV2; j_call: TRBJ1-4; d_call: NA; clone_size: NA; cdr3_length: 14
cdr3_aa: CASSDFDRAEAFF; cdr3_nt: TGTGCCAGTAGTGATTTTGACAGGGCTGAAGCTTTCTTT; v_call: TRBV19; j_call: TRBJ1-1; d_call: TRBD1; clone_size: NA; cdr3_length: 13
cdr3_aa: CASSARSYTVNGELFF; cdr3_nt: TGTGCCAGCAGCGCCCGTAGCTATACGGTGAACGGGGAGCTGTTTTTT; v_call: TRBV7-2; j_call: TRBJ2-2; d_call: NA; clone_size: NA; cdr3_length: 16
cdr3_aa: CASSLSEEAFF; cdr3_nt: TGTGCCAGCAGTTTATCGGAGGAGGCTTTCTTT; v_call: TRBV12-3/TRBV12-4; j_call: TRBJ1-1; d_call: NA; clone_size: NA; cdr3_length: 11
cdr3_aa: CSAREAYTGELFF; cdr3_nt: TGCAGTGCTAGAGAGGCGTACACCGGGGAGCTGTTTTTT; v_call: TRBV20-1; j_call: TRBJ2-2; d_call: NA; clone_size: NA; cdr3_length: 13
cdr3_aa: CASRPDSTEQFF; cdr3_nt: TGTGCCAGCAGACCCGACTCCACTGAGCAGTTCTTC; v_call: TRBV12-3/TRBV12-4; j_call: TRBJ2-1; d_call: NA; clone_size: NA; cdr3_length: 12
cdr3_aa: CASSFRRTNEKLFF; cdr3_nt: TGTGCCAGCAGTTTCCGGAGAACTAATGAAAAACTGTTTTTT; v_call: TRBV12-3/TRBV12-4; j_call: TRBJ1-4; d_call: NA; clone_size: few; cdr3_length: 14
cdr3_aa: CASSSLAGVPQYF; cdr3_nt: TGTGCCAGCAGCTCGCTAGCGGGAGTGCCCCAGTACTTC; v_call: TRBV7-2; j_call: TRBJ2-5; d_call: TRBD2; clone_size: NA; cdr3_length: 13
cdr3_aa: CAISESGGNPGEAFF; cdr3_nt: TGTGCCATCAGTGAGTCAGGTGGCAACCCGGGTGAAGCTTTCTTT; v_call: TRBV10-3; j_call: TRBJ1-1; d_call: NA; clone_size: NA; cdr3_length: 15
cdr3_aa: CASSDTGVQETQYF; cdr3_nt: TGTGCCAGCAGTGACACCGGGGTGCAGGAGACCCAGTACTTC; v_call: TRBV6-2/TRBV6-3; j_call: TRBJ2-5; d_call: NA; clone_size: NA; cdr3_length: 14
cdr3_aa: CASSGTTSGGSYEQYF; cdr3_nt: TGTGCCAGTAGTGGGACGACTAGCGGGGGATCCTACGAGCAGTACTTC; v_call: TRBV19; j_call: TRBJ2-7; d_call: TRBD2; clone_size: NA; cdr3_length: 16
cdr3_aa: CASSQRGNLDTQYF; cdr3_nt: TGCGCCAGCAGCCAACGGGGTAATTTAGATACGCAGTATTTT; v_call: TRBV4-1; j_call: TRBJ2-3; d_call: NA; clone_size: NA; cdr3_length: 14
cdr3_aa: CASSSGQRNSPLHF; cdr3_nt: TGTGCCAGCAGCTCGGGACAGCGGAATTCACCCCTCCACTTT; v_call: TRBV7-9; j_call: TRBJ1-6; d_call: TRBD1; clone_size: NA; cdr3_length: 14
cdr3_aa: CASSGQPAVDEQFF; cdr3_nt: TGTGCCAGCAGCGGACAGCCCGCCGTGGATGAGCAGTTCTTC; v_call: TRBV4-1; j_call: TRBJ2-1; d_call: NA; clone_size: NA; cdr3_length: 14